This T cell receptor (beta chain) came from a study of blood T cell repertoires in COVID-19. Study as a whole: The origin of the acute and convalescent COVID-19 samples was the United States, Italy and Spain. In each case, the material was cDNA or gDNA derived from T cells, B-cell-depleted T cells, or PBMCs.

This CDR3 region has 14 residues. The germline V gene encodes CDR1 MNHNY and CDR2 SVGAGI (reference sequence). V dropped 4 bases and J dropped 8 bases, with 14 bases sitting between them. The authors' processing: Amplification of reference gene primers was used by the study to estimate nucleated cell counts. Sequenced by immunoSEQ multiplex PCR; TCRdb stores in-frame clones only, minus some. V and J calls plus clone size are reproduced from that table; the DNA served to infer D and trimming. The data contain approximately 430,000 clones, roughly 88% of them singletons. Input material: peripheral blood. This sequence joins TRBV6-6 and TRBJ1-4, with a tentative D call TRBD1 (6 bases). The source is a woman aged 25-40 years with active or convalescent COVID-19. The CDR3 region is CASSLTGSKEKLFF. As DNA, the CDR3 is TGTGCCAGCAGTTTAACAGGGTCGAAGGAAAAACTGTTTTTT.